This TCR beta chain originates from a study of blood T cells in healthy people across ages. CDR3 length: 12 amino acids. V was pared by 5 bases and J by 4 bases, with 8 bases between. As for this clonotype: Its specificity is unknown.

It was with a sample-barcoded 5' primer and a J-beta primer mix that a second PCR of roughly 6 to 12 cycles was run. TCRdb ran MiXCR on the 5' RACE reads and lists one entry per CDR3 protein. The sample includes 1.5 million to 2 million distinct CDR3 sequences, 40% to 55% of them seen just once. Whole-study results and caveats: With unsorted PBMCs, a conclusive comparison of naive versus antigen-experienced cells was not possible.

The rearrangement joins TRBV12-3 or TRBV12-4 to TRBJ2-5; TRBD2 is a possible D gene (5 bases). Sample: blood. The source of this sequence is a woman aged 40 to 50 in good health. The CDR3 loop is CASSRLIETQYF. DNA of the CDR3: TGTGCCAGCAGTAGACTAATAGAGACCCAGTACTTC.